The present entry profiles one T cell receptor beta chain with its context. Authors' methods: Scientists estimated how many nucleated cells there were by amplifying reference gene primers. Some clones are missing from TCRdb's copy, which holds only in-frame ones; the method was immunoSEQ multiplex PCR. V and J calls and clone size are copied from that table; D and trimming were computed from the DNA. The sample comprises about 170,000 clones, around 90% of which are singletons, and 25% to 30% rests with the top ten. This entry is derived from a study of blood T cell repertoires in COVID-19. On the study more broadly: Donors in the United States, Italy and Spain gave samples during acute or convalescent COVID-19. Nucleic acid was either cDNA or gDNA, and it came from T cells, B-cell-depleted T cells, or PBMCs.

The CDR3 has 15 residues. The ends lost 3 bases at V and 0 bases at J; junction bases unmatched: 5. The germline gives CDR1 KGHSH, CDR2 LQKENI. The sequence was obtained from a man aged 55 to 70 with acute or convalescent COVID-19. Sequenced: peripheral blood. The chain is built from TRBV18 and TRBJ2-7, with 7 bases fitting TRBD2. As DNA, the CDR3 is TGTGCCAGCTCACCTCGGGGAGGGACCTCCTACGAGCAGTACTTC. Translating it yields CASSPRGGTSYEQYF.